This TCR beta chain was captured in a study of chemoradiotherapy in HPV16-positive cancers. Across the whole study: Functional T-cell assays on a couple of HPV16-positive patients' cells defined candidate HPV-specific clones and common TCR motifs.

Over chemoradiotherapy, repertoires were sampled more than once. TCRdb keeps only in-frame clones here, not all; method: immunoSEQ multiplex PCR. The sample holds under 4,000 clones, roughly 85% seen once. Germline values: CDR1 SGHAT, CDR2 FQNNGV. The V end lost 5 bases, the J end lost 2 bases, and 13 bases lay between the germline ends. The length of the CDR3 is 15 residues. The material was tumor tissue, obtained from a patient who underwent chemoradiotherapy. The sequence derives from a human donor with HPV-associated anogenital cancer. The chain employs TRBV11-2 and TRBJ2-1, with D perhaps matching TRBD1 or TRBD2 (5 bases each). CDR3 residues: CASSQGPRTYNEQFF. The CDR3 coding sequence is TGTGCCAGCAGCCAGGGACCGAGGACCTACAATGAGCAGTTCTTC.